A single sample is the source of the 22 T cell receptor beta chains below, sequenced in a study of T cells in Graves' hyperthyroidism and ophthalmopathy. TCR beta CDR3 regions were amplified from RNA. RT-PCR in the first round (using the HTBI primer set) targeted the TCR CDR3. TCRdb analysed the multiplex PCR reads with MiXCR anew, one entry per CDR3 protein. The table includes 340,000 or so distinct CDR3 sequences, 15% to 20% detected once. Sequenced input: blood. These receptors were taken from a woman aged 45-59 years with Graves' hyperthyroidism.

The V and J genes are TRBV10-3 and TRBJ2-7; 8 bases agree with TRBD1. The V gene end was trimmed by 4 bases and the J gene end by 3 bases; junction bases not matched to a gene: 2. The CDR3 has 13 residues. The germline CDR1 and CDR2 sequences are ENHRY and SYGVKD. CDR3 sequence: CAISAGQGYEQYF. For the CDR3, the DNA is TGTGCCATCAGTGCAGGACAGGGCTACGAGCAGTACTTC.

At least ten counts were recorded for this clonotype. The V gene is TRBV6-1, the J gene TRBJ2-7; TRBD2 matches at 10 bases. This CDR3 is 15 amino acids long. Trimming cost V 10 bases and J 2 bases; bases outside gene matches: 11. Looked up from germline, CDR1 is MNHNS and CDR2 is SASEGT. The CDR3 reads CATNIAGGLTYEQYF. In DNA, the CDR3 is TGTGCCACGAACATAGCGGGAGGTCTCACCTACGAGCAGTACTTC.

The table lists this clonotype with a few counts. The chain couples TRBV19 to TRBJ2-3; D perhaps matches TRBD1 (6 bases). V was cut by 4 bases and J by 6 bases, with 11 bases left in between. The CDR3 extends over 13 amino acids. The germline V gene has CDR1 LNHDA and CDR2 SQIVND (reference sequence). In nucleotides, the CDR3 is TGTGCCAGTAGTAAACAGGGTTTCGATACGCAGTATTTT. As protein: CASSKQGFDTQYF.

This clonotype was recorded a few times. The rearrangement links TRBV12-3 or TRBV12-4 to TRBJ2-2, with 13 nucleotides matching TRBD2. V gave up 6 bases and J gave up 7 bases; unmatched junction bases: 5. The CDR3 runs 15 residues. The CDR3 protein is CASRRTSGGHGELFF. For the CDR3, the DNA is TGTGCCAGCAGGCGGACTAGCGGGGGCCACGGGGAGCTGTTTTTT.

This chain joins TRBV6-2 or TRBV6-3 and TRBJ2-6, with a tentative D call TRBD1 (6 bases). This CDR3 has 15 residues. CDR1 and CDR2 (germline): MNHEY, SVGEGT. V was pared by 2 bases and J by 4 bases, with 9 bases between. CDR3 nucleotides: TGTGCCAGCAGTTACGGGGGCGGGGGGGCCAACGTCCTGACTTTC. Protein product: CASSYGGGGANVLTF.

This clonotype showed up just a few times. A much more abundant neighbour one base away suggests this may be a read error. As DNA, the CDR3 is TGTGCCAGCAGTCCAAGTTTCGGGACAGGGGACAATCAGCCCCAGCATTTT. It codes for CASSPSFGTGDNQPQHF. This chain connects TRBV6-1 to TRBJ1-5; 10 nucleotides line up with TRBD1. The germline V gene has CDR1 MNHNS and CDR2 SASEGT. Trimming cost V 5 bases and J 3 bases; bases outside gene matches: 10. This CDR3 is 17 amino acids long.

On this clonotype itself: Being one base from a much bigger clone, this may be a read error. The rearrangement links TRBV6-1 to TRBJ1-4, with a possible D match to TRBD1 (5 bases). The length of the CDR3 is 15 residues. Trimming shortened V by 3 bases and J by 7 bases, and 15 bases separated the two germline ends. In germline, CDR1 is MNHNS, CDR2 SASEGT. This CDR3 is CASSELLVGGEKLFF. Written as DNA, the CDR3 is TGTGCCAGCAGTGAGCTCCTGGTCGGGGGTGAAAAACTGTTTTTT.

The sample holds a few counts of this clonotype. The genes are TRBV14 and TRBJ2-5, with a possible D match to TRBD2 (6 bases). Trimming removed 3 bases at V and 5 bases at J, with 10 bases between. Looked up from germline, CDR1 is SGHDN and CDR2 is FVKESK. This CDR3 has 13 amino acids. CDR3 DNA: TGTGCCAGCAGCCAGCGGAGGGAGGAGACCCAGTACTTC. This encodes CASSQRREETQYF.

The chain carries TRBV6-6 and TRBJ1-3; TRBD1 matches 7 bases. With V trimmed by 2 bases and J by 1 base, 2 bases remained unmatched. Germline CDR1 and CDR2: MNHNY and SVGAGI (reference sequence). The CDR3 is made up of 15 amino acids. CDR3 in DNA: TGTGCCAGCAGTTACAGGGGGCTGTCTGGAAACACCATATATTTT. Its translation: CASSYRGLSGNTIYF.

This clonotype appeared many times. The chain uses TRBV11-2 and TRBJ2-7, with 9 bases aligning to TRBD2. The CDR3 is made up of 16 amino acids. Trimming cost V 5 bases and J 3 bases; bases outside gene matches: 11. Germline V gene sequence: CDR1 SGHAT, CDR2 FQNNGV. The CDR3 is CASSQGVASGIYEQYF. The CDR3 nucleotides read TGTGCCAGCAGCCAAGGAGTTGCTAGCGGGATCTACGAGCAGTACTTC.

This clonotype was recorded a few times. This chain links TRBV20-1 with TRBJ2-1; D may correspond to TRBD1 or TRBD2 (5 bases each). The CDR3 has 14 residues. Trimming removed 2 bases from V and 7 bases from J, with 15 bases in between. Germline CDR1 and CDR2: DFQATT and SNEGSKA (reference sequence). For the CDR3, the DNA is TGCAGTGCTAGACGACGGGACCGGCGGAATGAGCAGTTCTTC. Protein sequence: CSARRRDRRNEQFF.

This clonotype has ten or more counts. This rearrangement joins TRBV11-2 to TRBJ2-2; D not certain. The CDR3 loop spans 11 amino acids. Germline CDR1 and CDR2: SGHAT and FQNNGV. Trimming removed 3 bases at V and 7 bases at J, with 3 bases between. This CDR3 is CASSFFGELFF. The DNA for the CDR3 is TGTGCCAGCAGCTTTTTCGGGGAGCTGTTTTTT.

This clonotype has ten or more counts. This rearrangement joins TRBV28 to TRBJ2-1, with D unclear. With 5 bases removed from V and 3 bases from J, the gap between germline ends came to 23 bases. The CDR3 loop spans 18 amino acids. Germline lookup yields CDR1 MDHEN and CDR2 SYDVKM. CDR3: CASSLRKVLLKGYNEQFF. The DNA of the CDR3 is TGTGCCAGCAGTCTACGCAAGGTCCTCTTAAAAGGCTACAATGAGCAGTTCTTC.

This clonotype was seen more than once but under ten times. The gene calls are TRBV2 and TRBJ2-7, with D possibly being TRBD1 (5 bases). This CDR3 is 15 amino acids long. V lost 3 bases, J lost 2 bases, and 14 bases lay in between. Germline loops: CDR1 SNHLY, CDR2 FYNNEI. Here the CDR3 reads CASSETVSRTYEQYF. CDR3 sequence (DNA): TGTGCCAGCAGTGAGACAGTATCCAGGACCTACGAGCAGTACTTC.

The rearrangement uses TRBV20-1 and TRBJ2-2; D may match TRBD1 or TRBD2 (5 bases each). The CDR3 covers 15 residues. The germline V gene encodes CDR1 DFQATT and CDR2 SNEGSKA (reference sequence). The V end was cut by 3 bases, the J end by 1 base, with 12 bases between. This chain's CDR3 is CSARVSGRNTGELFF. DNA of the CDR3: TGCAGTGCTAGGGTCTCGGGACGGAACACCGGGGAGCTGTTTTTT.

This clonotype was seen many times. At one boundary the junction diverges from the germline segment, which might be a read error. This chain joins TRBV7-7 and TRBJ2-1; D remains ambiguous. Germline CDR1 and CDR2: SSHAT and FNYEAQ (reference sequence). CDR3 length: 15 residues. The DNA of the CDR3 is TGTGCTAGCAGCTTAGAGGTAGGGTCTCGAAATGAGCAGTTCTTC. Its translation: CASSLEVGSRNEQFF. The full variable domain, with the rest looked up from reference TRBV7-7 and TRBJ2-1, is GAGVSQSPRYKVTKRGQDVTLRCDPISSHATLYWYQQALGQGPEFLTYFNYEAQPDKSGLPSDRFSAERPEGSISTLTIQRTEQRDSAMYRCASSLEVGSRNEQFFGPGTRLTVL.

V is TRBV19 and J is TRBJ2-7; TRBD2 aligns across 13 bases. Trimming removed 5 bases from V and 0 bases from J; junction bases left unmatched: 7. Germline CDR1 and CDR2: LNHDA and SQIVND (reference sequence). CDR3 length: 17 amino acids. CDR3 protein: CASSVGLAGDPSYEQYF. In DNA form, the CDR3 reads TGTGCCAGTAGTGTCGGACTAGCGGGAGACCCCTCCTACGAGCAGTACTTC.

This clonotype came up a few times. The chain carries TRBV7-9 and TRBJ2-1; the match to TRBD2 covers 10 bases. Germline loops: CDR1 SEHNR, CDR2 FQNEAQ (reference sequence). The CDR3 totals 15 residues. V shed 0 bases and J 8 bases; nucleotides not matched to a gene: 4. CDR3 coding DNA: TGTGCCAGCAGCTTAGCCGCTAGCGGGAGCTATGAGCAGTTCTTC. This codes for CASSLAASGSYEQFF. Full variable domain (outside the CDR3, taken from reference TRBV7-9 and TRBJ2-1): DTGVSQNPRHKITKRGQNVTFRCDPISEHNRLYWYRQTLGQGPEFLTYFQNEAQLEKSRLLSDRFSAERPKGSFSTLEIQRTEQGDSAMYLCASSLAASGSYEQFFGPGTRLTVL.

Many counts were recorded for this clonotype. This chain connects TRBV20-1 to TRBJ2-1, with D tentatively TRBD1 (5 bases). The V end was cut by 0 bases, the J end by 7 bases, with 13 bases between. The CDR3 loop spans 14 amino acids. Germline CDR1 and CDR2: DFQATT and SNEGSKA (reference sequence). The CDR3 DNA reads as TGCAGTGCTAGAGACTTCTATAAGGGGAATGAGCAGTTCTTC. Amino acid sequence: CSARDFYKGNEQFF.

This clonotype was recorded many times. The DNA of the CDR3 is TGTGCTAGTGGTCGAGACTTTTCTAGCGGGCAAGAGACCCAGTACTTC. It yields the protein CASGRDFSSGQETQYF. The rearrangement joins TRBV12-5 to TRBJ2-5; 8 nucleotides match TRBD2. Unmatched junction bases numbered 10, after V lost 5 bases and J lost 2 bases. Germline lookup yields CDR1 LGHNT and CDR2 FRNRAP. The CDR3 runs 16 residues.

The chain carries TRBV3-1 and TRBJ2-1; TRBD2 aligns across 7 bases. This CDR3 has 15 amino acids. Germline CDR1 reads LGHDT; CDR2 reads YNNKEL (reference sequence). Trimming took 1 base from V and 1 from J; bases not matched to a gene: 1. The CDR3 sequence is CASSQGRGSYNEQFF. Written as DNA, the CDR3 is TGTGCCAGCAGCCAAGGGCGGGGGTCCTACAATGAGCAGTTCTTC.

The chain employs TRBV2 and TRBJ2-5; D is unclear. V dropped 6 bases and J dropped 10 bases, with 15 bases sitting between them. Germline lookup yields CDR1 SNHLY and CDR2 FYNNEI. This CDR3 comprises 12 residues. The DNA for the CDR3 is TGTGCCAGCAGCCCGACTGCGACCGGCCAGTACTTC. Its translation is CASSPTATGQYF.